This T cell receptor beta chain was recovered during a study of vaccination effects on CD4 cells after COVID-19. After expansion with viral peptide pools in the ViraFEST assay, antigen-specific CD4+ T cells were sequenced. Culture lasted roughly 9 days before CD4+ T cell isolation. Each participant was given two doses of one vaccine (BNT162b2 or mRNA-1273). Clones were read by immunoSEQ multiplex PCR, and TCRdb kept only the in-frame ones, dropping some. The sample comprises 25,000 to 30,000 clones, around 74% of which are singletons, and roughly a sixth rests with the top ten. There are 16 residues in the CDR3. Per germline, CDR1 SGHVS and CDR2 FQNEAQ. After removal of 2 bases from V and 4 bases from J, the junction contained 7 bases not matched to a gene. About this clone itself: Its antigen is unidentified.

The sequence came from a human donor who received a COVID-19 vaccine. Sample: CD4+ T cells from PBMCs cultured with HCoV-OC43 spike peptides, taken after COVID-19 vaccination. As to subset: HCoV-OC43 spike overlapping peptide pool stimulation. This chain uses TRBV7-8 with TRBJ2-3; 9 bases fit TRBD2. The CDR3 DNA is TGTGCCAGCAGCTTACTTCCTAGCGGGACCGCAGATACGCAGTATTTT. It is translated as CASSLLPSGTADTQYF.